The TCR beta chain described here comes from a study of identical twins. Whole-study findings and limits: Diverse VJ usage suggested most zero-insertion clonotypes were not invariant T cells.

Remarks on this clonotype: The antigen is undetermined.

The CDR3 length is 14 residues. V was shortened by 0 bases and J by 5 bases, with 11 bases between the two germline ends. Germline V gene sequence: CDR1 SNHLY, CDR2 FYNNEI. Via MiXCR, TCRdb re-called the 5' RACE reads, giving one row per CDR3 protein. The top ten hold 1.5% to 2% of the sample, which has about 890,000 distinct CDR3 sequences, over 9% seen once. In addition, the sample was reused for a study of yellow fever vaccine responses in identical twins.

The source material was PBMCs. The TCR originated in a woman younger than 35 in good health. The chain is built from TRBV2 and TRBJ2-7; weak D call: TRBD2 (5 bases). The CDR3, as DNA: TGTGCCAGCAGTGAAGCTAGCGCTACCCACGAGCAGTACTTC. This gives the protein CASSEASATHEQYF.